The rows below give T cell receptor beta chains drawn from one sample of a study of blood T cell repertoires in COVID-19. The repertoire was sequenced with immunoSEQ multiplex PCR; TCRdb's copy has only in-frame clones and lacks some. The sample shows a few hundred thousand clones, approximately 89% of them seen only once. Sequencing used PBMCs or T cells enriched from blood (not recorded which). All receptors derive from a man aged 35-49 years in a cohort exposed to, infected with or recovered from COVID-19 (not recorded which). CDR3s include the opening cysteine and the closing phenylalanine or tryptophan. A D gene is named only where the DNA matches it firmly. Not every row has a clone size; where given, it reads once, few, many or a size class.

v_gene	abundance	d_gene	j_gene	len	CDR3nt	CDR3aa
TRBV11-1	-	-	TRBJ2-5	14	TGTGCCAGCTCATTAGCATCCTTCCAAGAGACCCAGTACTTC	CASSLASFQETQYF
TRBV29-1	-	TRBD2	TRBJ2-2	14	TGCAGCGTTGGACTAGCGGGAGGTACCGGGGAGCTGTTTTTT	CSVGLAGGTGELFF
TRBV5-1	-	-	TRBJ1-5	15	TGCGCCAGCAGCTTGGGGGGAGTTAGCAATCAGCCCCAGCATTTT	CASSLGGVSNQPQHF
TRBV19	-	-	TRBJ2-2	15	TGTGCCAGTAGTATTTCGACTAGAGGGGGCCGGGAGCTGTTTTTT	CASSISTRGGRELFF
TRBV5-1	-	-	TRBJ2-7	15	TGCGCCAGCAGCTTGGCGCAGGGAGGAAAGAACGAGCAGTACTTC	CASSLAQGGKNEQYF
TRBV20-1	-	-	TRBJ2-7	11	TGCAGTGCTAGAGACAACTCCGAGCAGTACTTC	CSARDNSEQYF
TRBV9	-	TRBD2	TRBJ2-1	15	TGTGCCAGCAGCGTAACTAGCGGGAGAGTTAATGAGCAGTTCTTC	CASSVTSGRVNEQFF
TRBV28	-	-	TRBJ1-5	16	TGTGCCAGCAGTTTATCCCTCAGGGGTGGCAATCAGCCCCAGCATTTT	CASSLSLRGGNQPQHF
TRBV10-3	-	TRBD2	TRBJ2-3	13	TGTGCCATCAGTGTACTAGCGGCAGATACGCAGTATTTT	CAISVLAADTQYF
TRBV6-5	-	-	TRBJ2-7	14	TGTGCCAGCAGGTCTCTGGGGCTGGAGTACGAGCAGTACTTC	CASRSLGLEYEQYF
TRBV19	-	-	TRBJ1-2	13	TGTGCCAGTAGTTCCGACAGGAGTATTGGCTACACCTTC	CASSSDRSIGYTF
TRBV5-1	-	TRBD2	TRBJ2-1	14	TGCGCCAGCAGCCGTCGAGCGGGAGGCAATGAGCAGTTCTTC	CASSRRAGGNEQFF
TRBV5-1	-	-	TRBJ2-2	14	TGCGCCAGCAGCTTGGGAAGGGGCTCCGGGGAGCTGTTTTTT	CASSLGRGSGELFF
TRBV10-3	-	TRBD2	TRBJ2-3	13	TGTGCCATCGGGACTACTAACACAGATACGCAGTATTTT	CAIGTTNTDTQYF
TRBV28	-	-	TRBJ2-7	13	TGTGCCAGCGGGAGGACGGTCACCTACGAGCAGTACTTC	CASGRTVTYEQYF
TRBV5-4	few	TRBD1	TRBJ2-1	16	TGTGCCAGCAGCCCGACCACAGGGGGAACCCGCAATGAGCAGTTCTTC	CASSPTTGGTRNEQFF
TRBV4-2	many	-	TRBJ1-2	16	TGTGCCAGCAGCCAAGGAGGCGCGGATGAATTCTATGGCTACACCTTC	CASSQGGADEFYGYTF
TRBV5-4	once	-	TRBJ2-2	16	TGTGCCAGCAGCGGCGGACCCCAGGGGGGCCCCGGGGAGCTGTTTTTT	CASSGGPQGGPGELFF
TRBV2	-	TRBD1	TRBJ2-2	15	TGTGCCAGCAGCCCGGACAGGGGAGGAACCGGGGAGCTGTTTTTT	CASSPDRGGTGELFF
TRBV3-1/TRBV3-2	many	-	TRBJ1-3	16	TGTGCCAGCAGCCAAGTGTGGCGGCGCTCTGGAAACACCATATATTTT	CASSQVWRRSGNTIYF
TRBV5-1	-	TRBD2	TRBJ2-1	15	TGCGCCAGCAGCTTCCTAGCGGGTGATCAAAATGAGCAGTTCTTC	CASSFLAGDQNEQFF
TRBV12-5	once	TRBD2	TRBJ2-3	20	TGTGCTAGTGGTATTCTTCGACTAGCGGGAGGGGGTACCGCCACAGATACGCAGTATTTT	CASGILRLAGGGTATDTQYF
TRBV16	-	-	TRBJ2-1	15	TGTGCCAGCAGCCGCCATAGCGGAAGCTACAATGAGCAGTTCTTC	CASSRHSGSYNEQFF
TRBV7-2	-	TRBD1	TRBJ2-5	15	TGTGCCAGCAGCCCCAGACAGGGAGTTTGGGAGACCCAGTACTTC	CASSPRQGVWETQYF
TRBV11-2	-	-	TRBJ2-1	16	TGTGCCAGCAGCTTAGCACGCGGGATCTGGGACAATGAGCAGTTCTTC	CASSLARGIWDNEQFF
TRBV23-1	-	TRBD1	TRBJ2-1	16	TGCGCCAGCAGTCAATCCTCGCGACAGGGTGTAATTGAGCAGTTCTTC	CASSQSSRQGVIEQFF
TRBV3-1/TRBV3-2	-	TRBD2	TRBJ2-1	15	TGTGCCAGCAGCCAACTAGCGGACATTTACAATGAGCAGTTCTTC	CASSQLADIYNEQFF
TRBV7-6	-	TRBD1	TRBJ2-7	15	TGTGCCAGCAGCCCGGTGACAGGGTCCTACTACGAGCAGTACTTC	CASSPVTGSYYEQYF
TRBV10-1	-	-	TRBJ1-1	12	TGCGCCAGCAAGGGGTGGCAAACTGAAGCTTTCTTT	CASKGWQTEAFF
TRBV25-1	-	-	TRBJ2-7	13	TGTGCCAGCATAAGACAGGGAGGTTACGAGCAGTACTTC	CASIRQGGYEQYF
TRBV3-1/TRBV3-2	-	-	TRBJ1-6	17	TGTGCCAGCAGGCAATCTGTAGGGACTGCCTTCACTTCACCCCTCCACTTT	CASRQSVGTAFTSPLHF
TRBV21-1	-	-	TRBJ2-1	17	TGTGCCAGCAGCAGCTGTCCCTATGGGGCGGGAGCTGATGAGCAGTTCTTC	CASSSCPYGAGADEQFF
TRBV19	-	TRBD2	TRBJ2-1	15	TGTGCCAGTAGTGACCCGGGACTAGCGCGGAATGAGCAGTTCTTC	CASSDPGLARNEQFF
TRBV4-2	once	TRBD2	TRBJ2-7	20	TGTGCCAGCAGCCAAGATACCGGTAGCGGGAGTCTGAGGTTCCGCGACGAGCAGTACTTC	CASSQDTGSGSLRFRDEQYF
TRBV5-4	once	-	TRBJ1-2	13	TGTGCCAGCAGCTTCCGGGTTGACTATGGCTACACCTTC	CASSFRVDYGYTF
TRBV11-2	once	-	TRBJ1-4	13	TGTGCCAGCTCGACAGGCCCCAGGGAAAAACTGTTTTTT	CASSTGPREKLFF
TRBV6-1	-	TRBD1	TRBJ1-5	15	TGTGCCAGCAGTGACCGGACAGGGTTCAGTCAGCCCCAGCATTTT	CASSDRTGFSQPQHF
TRBV5-1	-	-	TRBJ2-7	12	TGCGCCAGCAGCTTGATCGGGGATAAGCAGTACTTC	CASSLIGDKQYF
TRBV6-2/TRBV6-3	once	-	TRBJ2-3	14	TGTGCCAGCAGTTACCGGGAGATCACAGATACGCAGTATTTT	CASSYREITDTQYF
TRBV5-4	-	TRBD2	TRBJ2-7	16	TGTGCCAGCAGCTTGGTCGGGACTAGCGTAGCCTACGAGCAGTACTTC	CASSLVGTSVAYEQYF
TRBV6-5	once	-	TRBJ1-3	12	TGTGCCAGCACCCCGTCTGGAAACACCATATATTTT	CASTPSGNTIYF
TRBV7-8	-	TRBD1	TRBJ1-3	15	TGTGCCAGCAGCAGCTACAGGGGGCCCGGAAACACCATATATTTT	CASSSYRGPGNTIYF
TRBV6-5	few	-	TRBJ1-6	15	TGTGCCAGCACCGCCGGGGGGCCCCTAAATTCACCCCTCCACTTT	CASTAGGPLNSPLHF
TRBV5-1	-	TRBD1	TRBJ1-1	16	TGCGCCAGCAGACGGGACAGATCGATTATGAACACTGAAGCTTTCTTT	CASRRDRSIMNTEAFF
TRBV14	-	-	TRBJ2-5	15	TGTGCCAGCAGCCAAGTGACTAGAAGGGGTGGGACCCAGTACTTC	CASSQVTRRGGTQYF
TRBV9	-	TRBD1	TRBJ2-1	15	TGTGCCAGCAGCGTTATAGGACAGGGGACGAATGAGCAGTTCTTC	CASSVIGQGTNEQFF
TRBV10-1	-	-	TRBJ2-1	14	TGCGCCAGCAGTGAGTCAACCCAGGGCGATGAGCAGTTCTTC	CASSESTQGDEQFF
TRBV5-1	-	TRBD1	TRBJ1-1	14	TGCGCCAGCAGCGCGGGACAGGGATTGACTGAAGCTTTCTTT	CASSAGQGLTEAFF
TRBV5-1	-	-	TRBJ2-5	14	TGCGCCAGCAGCCCGGCGGGGTCACAAGAGACCCAGTACTTC	CASSPAGSQETQYF
TRBV6-5	-	-	TRBJ2-7	15	TGTGCCAGCAGTTACTCGTACGGGAGCATAAACGAGCAGTACTTC	CASSYSYGSINEQYF
TRBV5-1	-	-	TRBJ1-1	14	TGCGCCAGCAGCATGACGACAATGAACACTGAAGCTTTCTTT	CASSMTTMNTEAFF
TRBV5-1	-	TRBD1	TRBJ2-1	15	TGCGCCAGCAGCTCGAGACAGGGAAGACACAATGAGCAGTTCTTC	CASSSRQGRHNEQFF
TRBV10-3	-	TRBD2	TRBJ2-5	20	TGTGCCATCAGTGAGCCTAAACTAGCGGGAGGGCCGGTTTCCCTCGAGACCCAGTACTTC	CAISEPKLAGGPVSLETQYF
TRBV6-5	-	TRBD1	TRBJ1-5	15	TGTGCCAGCAGTTTGTACAGGGGTAGCAATCAGCCCCAGCATTTT	CASSLYRGSNQPQHF